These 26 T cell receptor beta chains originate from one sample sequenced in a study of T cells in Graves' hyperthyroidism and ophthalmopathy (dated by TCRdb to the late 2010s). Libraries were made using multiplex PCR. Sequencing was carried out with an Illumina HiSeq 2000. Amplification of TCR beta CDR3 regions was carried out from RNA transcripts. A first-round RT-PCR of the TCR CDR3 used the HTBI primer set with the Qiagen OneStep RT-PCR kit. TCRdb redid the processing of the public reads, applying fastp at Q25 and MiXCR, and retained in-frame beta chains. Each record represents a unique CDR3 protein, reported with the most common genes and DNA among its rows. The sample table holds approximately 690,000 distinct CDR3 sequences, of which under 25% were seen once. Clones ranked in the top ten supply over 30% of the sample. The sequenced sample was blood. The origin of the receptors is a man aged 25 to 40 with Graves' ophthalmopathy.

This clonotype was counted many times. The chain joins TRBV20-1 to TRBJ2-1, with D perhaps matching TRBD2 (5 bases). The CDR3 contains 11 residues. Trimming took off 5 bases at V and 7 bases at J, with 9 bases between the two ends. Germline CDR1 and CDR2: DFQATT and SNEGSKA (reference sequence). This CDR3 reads CSASPGNEQFF. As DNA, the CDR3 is TGCAGTGCTTCGCCGGGAAATGAGCAGTTCTTC.

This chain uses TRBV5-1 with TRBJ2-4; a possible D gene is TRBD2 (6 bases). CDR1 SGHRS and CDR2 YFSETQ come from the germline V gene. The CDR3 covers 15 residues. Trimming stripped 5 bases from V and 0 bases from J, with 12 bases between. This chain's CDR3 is CASSLTGVAKNIQYF. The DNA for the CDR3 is TGCGCCAGCAGTTTAACGGGGGTAGCCAAAAACATTCAGTACTTC.

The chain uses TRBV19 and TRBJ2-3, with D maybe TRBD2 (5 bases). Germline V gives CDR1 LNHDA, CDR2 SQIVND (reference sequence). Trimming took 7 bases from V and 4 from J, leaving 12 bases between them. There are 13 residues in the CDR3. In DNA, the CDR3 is TGTGCCAGTAACGGCTGGACTTCAGATACGCAGTATTTT. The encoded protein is CASNGWTSDTQYF. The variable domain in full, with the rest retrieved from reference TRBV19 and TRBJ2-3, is DGGITQSPKYLFRKEGQNVTLSCEQNLNHDAMYWYRQDPGQGLRLIYYSQIVNDFQKGDIAEGYSVSREKKESFPLTVTSAQKNPTAFYLCASNGWTSDTQYFGPGTRLTVL.

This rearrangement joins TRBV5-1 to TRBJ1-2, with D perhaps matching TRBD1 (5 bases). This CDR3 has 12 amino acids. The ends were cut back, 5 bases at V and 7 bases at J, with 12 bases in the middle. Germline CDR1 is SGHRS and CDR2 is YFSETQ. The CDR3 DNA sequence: TGCGCCAGCAGAAAAGAGGGGTCTGGCTACACCTTC. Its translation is CASRKEGSGYTF.

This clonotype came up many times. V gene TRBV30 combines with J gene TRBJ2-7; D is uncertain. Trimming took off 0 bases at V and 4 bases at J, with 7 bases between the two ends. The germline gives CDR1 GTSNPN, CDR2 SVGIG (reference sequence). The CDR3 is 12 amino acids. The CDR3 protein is CAWSVGIYEQYF. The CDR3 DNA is TGTGCCTGGAGTGTAGGGATTTACGAGCAGTACTTC.

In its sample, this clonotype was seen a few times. Here the CDR3 reads CASSSTEETQYF. For the CDR3, the DNA is TGTGCCAGCAGCTCGACGGAGGAGACCCAGTACTTC. This sequence joins TRBV7-2 and TRBJ2-5; no clear D gene. CDR3 length: 12 amino acids. CDR1 and CDR2 from the germline V gene are SGHTA and FQGNSA. Trimming left V 4 bases short and J 5 bases short, with 8 bases between.

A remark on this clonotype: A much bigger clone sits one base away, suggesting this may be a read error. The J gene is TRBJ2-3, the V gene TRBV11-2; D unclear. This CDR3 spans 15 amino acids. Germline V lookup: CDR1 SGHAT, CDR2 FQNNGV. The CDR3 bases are TGTGCCGGCAGCTTAGATCCAGTACACACAGATACGCAGTATTTT. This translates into CAGSLDPVHTDTQYF.

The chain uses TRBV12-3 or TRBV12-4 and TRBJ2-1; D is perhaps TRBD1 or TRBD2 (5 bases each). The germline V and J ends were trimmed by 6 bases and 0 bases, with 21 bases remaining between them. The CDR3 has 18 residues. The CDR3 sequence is CASRPDSGTKSSYNEQFF. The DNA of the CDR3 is TGTGCCAGCAGGCCCGATTCCGGGACGAAGAGCTCCTACAATGAGCAGTTCTTC.

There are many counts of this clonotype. The CDR3 coding sequence is TGTGCCAGCAGCGTACCGACTAGCGGCTCCTACGAGCAGTACTTC. Encoded protein: CASSVPTSGSYEQYF. The chain employs TRBV28 and TRBJ2-7; 9 bases agree with TRBD2. The CDR3 sequence is 15 residues long. Germline V gives CDR1 MDHEN, CDR2 SYDVKM. Trimming cost V 6 bases and J 0 bases; bases outside gene matches: 6. Using reference TRBV28 and TRBJ2-7 for the parts outside the CDR3, the full variable domain is DVKVTQSSRYLVKRTGEKVFLECVQDMDHENMFWYRQDPGLGLRLIYFSYDVKMKEKGDIPEGYSVSREKKERFSLILESASTNQTSMYLCASSVPTSGSYEQYFGPGTRLTVT.

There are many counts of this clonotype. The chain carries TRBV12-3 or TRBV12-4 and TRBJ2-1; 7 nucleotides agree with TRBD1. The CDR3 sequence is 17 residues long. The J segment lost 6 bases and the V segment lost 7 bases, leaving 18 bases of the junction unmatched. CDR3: CASISRGGGSSRNEQFF. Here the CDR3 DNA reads TGTGCCAGCATTTCTAGAGGGGGCGGTTCTAGCCGCAATGAGCAGTTCTTC.

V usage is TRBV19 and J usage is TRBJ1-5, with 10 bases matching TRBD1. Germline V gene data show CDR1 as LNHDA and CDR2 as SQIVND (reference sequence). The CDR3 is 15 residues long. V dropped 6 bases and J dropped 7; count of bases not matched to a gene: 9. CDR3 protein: CASSLGQGGRQPQHF. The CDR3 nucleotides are TGTGCCAGTAGCCTCGGACAGGGGGGCCGACAGCCCCAGCATTTT.

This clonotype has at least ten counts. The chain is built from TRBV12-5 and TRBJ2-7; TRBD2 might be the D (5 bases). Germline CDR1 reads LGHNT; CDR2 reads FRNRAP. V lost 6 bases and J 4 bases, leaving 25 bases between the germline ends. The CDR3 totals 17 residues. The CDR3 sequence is CASGSTASRRFLYEQYF. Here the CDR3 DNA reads TGTGCTAGTGGCTCTACGGCTAGCAGAAGGTTCCTTTACGAGCAGTACTTC.

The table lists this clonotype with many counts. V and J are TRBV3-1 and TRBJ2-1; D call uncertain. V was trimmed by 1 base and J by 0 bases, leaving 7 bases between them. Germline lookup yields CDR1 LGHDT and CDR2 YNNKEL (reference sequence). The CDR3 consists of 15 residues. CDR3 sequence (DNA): TGTGCCAGCAGCCAAGGACCTAGCTCCTACAATGAGCAGTTCTTC. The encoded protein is CASSQGPSSYNEQFF.

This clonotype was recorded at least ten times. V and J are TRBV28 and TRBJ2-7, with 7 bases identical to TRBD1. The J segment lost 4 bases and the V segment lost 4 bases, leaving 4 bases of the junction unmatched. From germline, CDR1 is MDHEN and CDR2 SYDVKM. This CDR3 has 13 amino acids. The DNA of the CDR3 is TGTGCCAGCAGTTCTCAACAGGGGTACGAGCAGTACTTC. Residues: CASSSQQGYEQYF.

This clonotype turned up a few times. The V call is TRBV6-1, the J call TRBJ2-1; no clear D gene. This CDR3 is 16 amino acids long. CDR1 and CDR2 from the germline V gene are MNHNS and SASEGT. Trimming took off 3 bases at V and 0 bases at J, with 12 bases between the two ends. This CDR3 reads CASSDIGHSSYNEQFF. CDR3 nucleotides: TGTGCCAGCAGTGATATAGGGCATAGCTCCTACAATGAGCAGTTCTTC.

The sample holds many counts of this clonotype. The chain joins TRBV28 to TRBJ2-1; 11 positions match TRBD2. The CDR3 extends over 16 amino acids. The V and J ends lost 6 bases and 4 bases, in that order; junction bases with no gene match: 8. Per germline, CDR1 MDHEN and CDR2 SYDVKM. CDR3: CASSSVWTSGYNEQFF. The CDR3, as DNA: TGTGCCAGCAGCTCGGTGTGGACTAGCGGGTACAATGAGCAGTTCTTC.

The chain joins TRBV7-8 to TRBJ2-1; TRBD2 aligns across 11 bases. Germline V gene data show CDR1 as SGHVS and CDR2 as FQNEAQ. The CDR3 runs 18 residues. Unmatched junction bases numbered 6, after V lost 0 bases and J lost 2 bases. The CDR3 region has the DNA TGTGCCAGCAGCTTAGCCCGATTACTAGCGGGAGCCTACAATGAGCAGTTCTTC. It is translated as CASSLARLLAGAYNEQFF.

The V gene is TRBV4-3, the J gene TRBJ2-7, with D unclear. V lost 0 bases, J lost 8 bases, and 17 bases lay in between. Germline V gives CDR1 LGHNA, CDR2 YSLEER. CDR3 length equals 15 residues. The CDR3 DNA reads TGCGCCAGCAGCCAAGACCCGGACCCGCTTCCCAAGCAGTACTTC. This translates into CASSQDPDPLPKQYF.

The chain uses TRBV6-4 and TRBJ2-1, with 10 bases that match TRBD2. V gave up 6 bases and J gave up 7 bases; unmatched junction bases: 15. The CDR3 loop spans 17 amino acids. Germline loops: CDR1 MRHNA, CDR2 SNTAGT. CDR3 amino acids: CASSVDGLAGVGNEQFF. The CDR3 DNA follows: TGTGCCAGCAGCGTGGATGGGCTAGCGGGAGTCGGGAATGAGCAGTTCTTC.

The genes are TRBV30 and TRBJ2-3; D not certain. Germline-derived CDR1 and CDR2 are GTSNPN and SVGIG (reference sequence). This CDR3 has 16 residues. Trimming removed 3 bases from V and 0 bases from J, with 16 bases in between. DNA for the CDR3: TGTGCCTGGAGCGATTGGGGTGCGAAAAGCACAGATACGCAGTATTTT. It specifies CAWSDWGAKSTDTQYF.

CDR3 region: CASSPGSNKAERTQDTQYF. The CDR3 nucleotides are TGTGCCAGCAGCCCAGGCAGTAATAAGGCGGAGAGAACACAAGATACGCAGTATTTT. This chain uses TRBV3-1 with TRBJ2-3; D is unresolved. CDR3 length: 19 amino acids. Trimming shortened V by 4 bases and J by 5 bases, and 28 bases separated the two germline ends. The V gene's germline CDR1 is LGHDT and CDR2 YNNKEL (reference sequence).

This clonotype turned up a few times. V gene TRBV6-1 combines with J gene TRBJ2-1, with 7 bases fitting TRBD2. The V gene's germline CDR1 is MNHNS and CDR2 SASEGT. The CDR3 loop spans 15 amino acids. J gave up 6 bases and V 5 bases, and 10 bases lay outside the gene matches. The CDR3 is CASSTWRLARNEQFF. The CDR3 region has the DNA TGTGCCAGCAGTACCTGGAGACTAGCCCGCAATGAGCAGTTCTTC.

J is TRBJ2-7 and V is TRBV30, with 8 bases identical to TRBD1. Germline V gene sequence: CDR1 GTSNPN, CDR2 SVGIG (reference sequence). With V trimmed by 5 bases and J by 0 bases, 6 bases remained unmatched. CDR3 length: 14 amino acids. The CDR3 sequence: CAWGVGQGSYEQYF. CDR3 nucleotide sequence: TGTGCCTGGGGAGTCGGACAGGGCTCCTACGAGCAGTACTTC.

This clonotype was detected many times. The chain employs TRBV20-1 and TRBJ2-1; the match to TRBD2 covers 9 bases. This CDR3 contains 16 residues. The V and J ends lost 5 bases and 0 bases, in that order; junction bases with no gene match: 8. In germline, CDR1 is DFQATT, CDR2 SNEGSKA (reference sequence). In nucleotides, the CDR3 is TGCAGTGCTCGCCCCCGACTAGCGGACTCCTACAATGAGCAGTTCTTC. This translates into CSARPRLADSYNEQFF.

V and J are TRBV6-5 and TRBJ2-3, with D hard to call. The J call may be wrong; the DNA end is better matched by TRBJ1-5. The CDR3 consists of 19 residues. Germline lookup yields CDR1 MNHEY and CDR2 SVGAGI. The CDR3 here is CASSYQGNREFLVQDTQHF. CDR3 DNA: TGTGCCAGCAGTTATCAAGGGAACCGTGAGTTTTTAGTGCAAGATACGCAGCATTTT.

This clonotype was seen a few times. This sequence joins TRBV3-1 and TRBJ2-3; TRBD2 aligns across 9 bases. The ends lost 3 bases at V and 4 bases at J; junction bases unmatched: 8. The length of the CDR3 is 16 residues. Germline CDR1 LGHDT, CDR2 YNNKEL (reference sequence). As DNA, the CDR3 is TGTGCCAGCAGCCACCCCCCTGCGGGAGGGCCAGATACGCAGTATTTT. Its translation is CASSHPPAGGPDTQYF.